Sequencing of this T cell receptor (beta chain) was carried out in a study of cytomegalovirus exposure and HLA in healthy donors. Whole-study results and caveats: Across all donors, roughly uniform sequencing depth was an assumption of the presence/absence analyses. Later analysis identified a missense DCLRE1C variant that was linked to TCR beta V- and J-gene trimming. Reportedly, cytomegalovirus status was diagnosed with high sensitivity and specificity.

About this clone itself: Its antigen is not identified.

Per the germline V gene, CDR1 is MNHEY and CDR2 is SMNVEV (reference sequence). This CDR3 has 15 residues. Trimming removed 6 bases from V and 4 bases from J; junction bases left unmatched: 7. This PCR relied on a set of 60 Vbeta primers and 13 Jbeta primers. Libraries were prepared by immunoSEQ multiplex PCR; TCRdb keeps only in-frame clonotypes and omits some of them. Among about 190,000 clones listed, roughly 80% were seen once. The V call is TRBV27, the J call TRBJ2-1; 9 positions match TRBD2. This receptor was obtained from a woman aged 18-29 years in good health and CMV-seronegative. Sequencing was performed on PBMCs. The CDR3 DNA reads TGTGCCAGCAGCAGAGCGGGGGGACTATACAATGAGCAGTTCTTC. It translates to CASSRAGGLYNEQFF.